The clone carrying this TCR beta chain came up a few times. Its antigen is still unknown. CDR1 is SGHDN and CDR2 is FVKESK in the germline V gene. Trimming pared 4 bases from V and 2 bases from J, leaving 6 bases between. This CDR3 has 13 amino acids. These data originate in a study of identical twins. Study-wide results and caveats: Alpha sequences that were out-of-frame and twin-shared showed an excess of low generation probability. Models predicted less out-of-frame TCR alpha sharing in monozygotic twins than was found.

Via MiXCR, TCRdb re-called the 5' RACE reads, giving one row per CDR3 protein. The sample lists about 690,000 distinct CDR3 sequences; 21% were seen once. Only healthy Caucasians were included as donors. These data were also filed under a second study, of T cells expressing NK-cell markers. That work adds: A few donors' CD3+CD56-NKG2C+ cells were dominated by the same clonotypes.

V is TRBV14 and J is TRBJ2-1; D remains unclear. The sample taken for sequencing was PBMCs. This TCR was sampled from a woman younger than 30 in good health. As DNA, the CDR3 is TGTGCCAGCAGCCGTACAGCCTACAATGAGCAGTTCTTC. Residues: CASSRTAYNEQFF.